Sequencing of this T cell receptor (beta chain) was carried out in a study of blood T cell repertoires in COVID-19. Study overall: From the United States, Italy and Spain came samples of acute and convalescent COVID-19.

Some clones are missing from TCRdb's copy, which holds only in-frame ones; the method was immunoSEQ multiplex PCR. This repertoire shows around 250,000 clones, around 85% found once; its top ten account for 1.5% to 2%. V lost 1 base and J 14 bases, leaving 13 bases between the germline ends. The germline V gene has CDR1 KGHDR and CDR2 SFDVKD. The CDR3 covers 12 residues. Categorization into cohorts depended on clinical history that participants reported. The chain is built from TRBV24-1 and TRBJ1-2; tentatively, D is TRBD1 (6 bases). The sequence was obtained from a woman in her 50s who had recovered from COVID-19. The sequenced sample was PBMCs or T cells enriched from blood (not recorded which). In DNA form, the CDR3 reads TGTGCCACCAGTGATTTATCAGGGGCTCATACCTTC. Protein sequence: CATSDLSGAHTF.